The clone carrying this TCR beta chain was seen only once. Clones were read by immunoSEQ multiplex PCR, and TCRdb kept only the in-frame ones, dropping some. The sample has roughly 67,000 clones, more than 75% seen once; the top ten hold 15%. This CDR3 spans 12 amino acids. With 8 bases removed from V and 7 bases from J, the gap between germline ends came to 17 bases. Germline CDR1 reads GTSNPN; CDR2 reads SVGIG (reference sequence). This entry is derived from a study of PD-L1 blockade in urothelial cancer. As for the study in general: Patients had undergone 0 to 3 prior chemotherapy regimens. Median blood clonality was roughly 0.074, with about 80,000 unique TCRs.

Regarding time point: pretreatment peripheral blood. Source: PBMCs, taken around atezolizumab (anti-PD-L1) treatment. This TCR came from a man aged 60-69 years with urothelial cancer. V usage is TRBV30 and J usage is TRBJ1-2, with a possible D match to TRBD1 (5 bases). As DNA, the CDR3 is TGTGCCCACCCGACCGGCAGGGCTGGCTACACCTTC. Translation gives CAHPTGRAGYTF.